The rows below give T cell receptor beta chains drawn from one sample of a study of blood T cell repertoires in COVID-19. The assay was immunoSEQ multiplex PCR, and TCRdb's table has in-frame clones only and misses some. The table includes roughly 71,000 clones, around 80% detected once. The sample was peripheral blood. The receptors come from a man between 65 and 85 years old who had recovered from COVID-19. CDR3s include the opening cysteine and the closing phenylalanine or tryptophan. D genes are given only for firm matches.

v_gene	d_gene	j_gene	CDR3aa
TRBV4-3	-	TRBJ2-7	CASSQDFTGIYYEQYF
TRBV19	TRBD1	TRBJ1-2	CASSMDRDYGYTF
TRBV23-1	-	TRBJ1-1	CASTYRQAMNTEAFF
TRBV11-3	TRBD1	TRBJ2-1	CASHDRGGNEQFF
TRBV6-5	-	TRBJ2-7	CASSYSGGAGEQYF
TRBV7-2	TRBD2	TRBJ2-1	CASSSSQRAGVQFF
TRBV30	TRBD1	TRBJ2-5	CAWSGTGMPETQYF
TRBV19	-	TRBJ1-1	CASTMRGNTEAFF
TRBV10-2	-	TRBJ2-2	CASIGLAGELFF
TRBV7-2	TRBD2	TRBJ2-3	CASSLVVSSGYTDTQYF
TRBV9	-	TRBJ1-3	CASSVTDIRSSGNTIYF
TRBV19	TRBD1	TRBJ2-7	CASSGPGQGDYEQYF
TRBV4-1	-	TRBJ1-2	CASSLGSRGLYGYTF
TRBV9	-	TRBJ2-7	CASSARPFYEQYF
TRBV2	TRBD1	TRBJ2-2	CASTGQGAVTGELFF
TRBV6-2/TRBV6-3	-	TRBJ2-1	CASSYGEPSIGNEQFF
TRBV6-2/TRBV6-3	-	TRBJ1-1	CASSSTPEAFF
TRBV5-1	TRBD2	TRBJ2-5	CASSLVGTSLATQYF
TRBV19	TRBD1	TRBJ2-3	CATGNRGSSTDTQYF
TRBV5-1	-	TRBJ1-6	CASSLELQNSPLHF
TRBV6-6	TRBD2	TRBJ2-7	CASSYSLREGHEQYF
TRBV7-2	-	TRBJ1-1	CASSLARAASEAFF
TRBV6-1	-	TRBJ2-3	CASSEGLTSTDTQYF
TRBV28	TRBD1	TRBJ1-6	CASSSRQGINGSPLHF
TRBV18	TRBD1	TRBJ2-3	CASSPGQMADTQYF
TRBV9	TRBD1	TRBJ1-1	CASSGRQGVGTEAFF
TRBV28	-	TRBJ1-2	CASSLGGAVGYGYTF
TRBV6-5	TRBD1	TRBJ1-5	CAGGTDSNQPQHF
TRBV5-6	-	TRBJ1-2	CASSSQVHGYTF
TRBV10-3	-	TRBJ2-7	CAISERQGTHEQYF
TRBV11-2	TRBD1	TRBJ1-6	CASSIYPGQGFSPLHF
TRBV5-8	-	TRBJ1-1	CASTVLDSMNTEAFF
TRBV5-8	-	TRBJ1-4	CASSLGAAATNEKLFF
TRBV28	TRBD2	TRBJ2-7	CASSTVAGESQYEQYF
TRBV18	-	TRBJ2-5	CASSLRMEGQRYF
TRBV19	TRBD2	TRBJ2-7	CASSYTPGLGTEQYF
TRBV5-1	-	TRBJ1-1	CASSLRRENTEAFF
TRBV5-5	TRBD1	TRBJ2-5	CASSSGTGGPETQYF
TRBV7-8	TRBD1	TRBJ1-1	CASSLVGTGGFGTEAFF
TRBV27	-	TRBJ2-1	CASTTRDNEQFF
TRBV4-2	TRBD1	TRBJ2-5	CASSQRTGGPDGETQYF
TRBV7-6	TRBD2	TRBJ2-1	CASSLGLAGGGGPYNEQFF
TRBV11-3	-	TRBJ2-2	CASRWTASTGELFF
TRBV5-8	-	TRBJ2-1	CASSLRLGQPYNEQFF
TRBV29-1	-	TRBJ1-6	CSSSNELGRWSPLHF
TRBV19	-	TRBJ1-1	CASNSLKAGGMNTEAFF
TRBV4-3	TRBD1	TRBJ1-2	CASSQAGQGYGYTF
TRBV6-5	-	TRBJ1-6	CASSYSLVQDNSPLHF
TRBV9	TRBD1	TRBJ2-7	CASSVGDRDYEQYF
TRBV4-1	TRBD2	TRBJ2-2	CASSQVIGGANTGELFF
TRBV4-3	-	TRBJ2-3	CASSQERRAYTDTQYF
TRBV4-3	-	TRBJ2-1	CASSQGVGRDFDNEQFF
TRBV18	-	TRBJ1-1	CASSPPGQGYTEAFF
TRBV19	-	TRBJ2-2	CASSRSVNTGELFF
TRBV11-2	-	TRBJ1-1	CASRLSNFGVAAFF
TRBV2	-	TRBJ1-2	CASSQGQLYGYTF
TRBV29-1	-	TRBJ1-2	CSVEDRRVGYGYTF
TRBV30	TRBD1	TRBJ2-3	CAWSDQGAATDTQYF
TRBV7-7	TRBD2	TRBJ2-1	CASSPSSGRKQNEQFF